This T cell receptor beta chain was profiled in a study of Ad26.COV2.S vaccination and SARS-CoV-2 variants (TCRdb year 2021). A note on the overall study: Vaccine-arm donors came from COV1001, a multicentre, randomized, double-blind, placebo-controlled phase I-IIa trial of Ad26.COV2.S in healthy adults. The TCR-sequenced set comprised about 32 samples: some 20 Ad26.COV2.S vaccine recipients, 5 placebo recipients and 8 SARS-CoV-2 convalescent individuals. Ad26.COV2.S was administered intramuscularly at 5 x 10^10 or 1 x 10^11 viral particles, either as a single shot or as two shots given 56 days apart. Trial participants were randomized into five groups of five, in which low-dose or high-dose Ad26.COV2.S was given once or twice, or placebo was given on both occasions. Blinding of investigators to trial group allocation was maintained during experiments and outcome assessment. The specificity and breadth of SARS-CoV-2-reactive T cell receptors after Ad26.COV2.S vaccination were assessed by TCRbeta repertoire sequencing.

For this clone: Its binding antigen is unknown. No qualities accompany the bases; no much larger clone lies one base away.

The treatment or condition label, read with the paper, signifies: about 20 received Ad26.COV2.S at low or high dose, single or two shots; roughly five received placebo; per-sample allocation not given. For vaccine and placebo recipients, repertoires were sequenced using samples collected on day 63 after the first injection. Between 29 July and 7 August 2020, Cohort 1b enrolled about 27 adults aged 18-55 years at one site in Boston, USA. Ad26.COV2.S was a replication-incompetent adenovirus type 26 vector expressing a prefusion-stabilized SARS-CoV-2 spike protein from the original Wuhan strain. The immunoSEQ Assay was the method used to sequence TCRbeta CDR3 regions. After extraction, genomic DNA underwent amplification by bias-controlled multiplex PCR, followed by high-throughput sequencing. As for the original processing: To quantify the absolute abundance of every unique TCRbeta CDR3 region, sequences were collapsed and filtered. T cell fraction was estimated by normalizing TCRbeta template counts to usable DNA, which was measured by amplifying reference genes present in all nucleated cells. Repertoire TCRs were annotated as SARS-CoV-2-specific by exact matching of V gene, CDR3 amino acid sequence and J gene to a known reactive TCR set. The reference SARS-CoV-2 TCR set was derived from MIRA and filtered for enrichment in COVID-19-positive ImmuneCODE repertoires, a step that removed public or cross-reactive TCRs. Drawing on the MIRA antigens, annotated TCRs were analysed further at the level of specific ORF or position within ORF. Breadth was defined as the number of annotated unique rearrangements divided by the total number of unique productive rearrangements, and depth was defined as the summed frequency of the annotated unique rearrangements. Group comparisons of TCR breadth used two-sided Wilcoxon rank-sum tests. As stored in TCRdb, this immuneACCESS dataset retains in-frame rearrangements with V and J assigned. A fraction of the clones does not appear; measured against another copy, unresolved V genes explain less than half of the discrepancy, and the remainder lacks a known reason. Clonal size and the V and J genes are those of that table, whereas D and trimming came from the DNA. This sample lists some 400,000 clones; approximately 90% were detected once. The biggest ten clones account for about 2% of the sample.

Findings and caveats that apply to the study as a whole: Vaccine and placebo recipients had comparable non-spike TCR breadth, which fits with the vaccine containing only spike. According to the authors, total T cell responses may have been underestimated by the TCR breadth and depth analyses. The study was not powered to compare responses between vaccine doses or regimens. After vaccination, substantial breadth of spike-specific CD8+ and CD4+ T cell responses was reported. Ad26.COV2.S recipients had higher spike-specific TCR breadth than placebo recipients (P = 0.0014).

The sequence derives from a person between 18 and 60 years old who received the Ad26.COV2.S COVID-19 vaccine or a placebo. The material sequenced was peripheral blood, taken in a trial of Ad26.COV2.S vaccine versus placebo.

For the CDR3, the sequence is CASSMGGPNQPQHF. The sequenced DNA is TGTGCCAGTAGTATGGGAGGGCCCAATCAGCCCCAGCATTTT. The rearrangement joined TRBV19 to TRBJ1-5, with no confident D gene call. V lost 3 bases and J lost 3 bases; the stretch between them is 9 bases long. From its cysteine to its phenylalanine, the CDR3 spans 14 amino acids. Kept here is only the CDR3 DNA, which spans 42 bases and is read in frame from base 1. According to the germline V gene (reference sequence), CDR1 reads LNHDA and CDR2 reads SQIVND.